These 9 T cell receptor beta chains were sequenced from one sample in a study of T cells in Graves' hyperthyroidism and ophthalmopathy. Template material for amplifying TCR beta CDR3 regions consisted of RNA transcripts. The primer set for the first-round RT-PCR of the TCR CDR3 was HTBI. TCRdb processed the multiplex PCR reads anew with MiXCR; each CDR3 protein has one entry. The sample has roughly 100,000 distinct CDR3 sequences; about 45% are singletons. Sequencing input: blood. These receptors were obtained from a man aged 40-50 years with Graves' hyperthyroidism.

The gene calls are TRBV4-2 and TRBJ1-4; D is undetermined. The CDR3 spans 13 residues. Trimming shortened V by 3 bases and J by 5 bases, and 7 bases separated the two germline ends. From germline, CDR1 is LGHNA and CDR2 YNFKEQ. CDR3 sequence (DNA): TGTGCCAGCAGCCAGGACGGAAATGAAAAACTGTTTTTT. This codes for CASSQDGNEKLFF.

This clonotype appeared many times. This chain connects TRBV5-1 to TRBJ1-6; D may be TRBD1 (5 bases). The germline CDR1 and CDR2 sequences are SGHRS and YFSETQ. The CDR3 length is 14 residues. Trimming pared 0 bases from V and 7 bases from J, leaving 8 bases between. CDR3 coding DNA: TGCGCCAGCAGCTTGGAACGGGGCAATTCACCCCTCCACTTT. Translating it yields CASSLERGNSPLHF.

The chain employs TRBV12-3 or TRBV12-4 and TRBJ2-2; no reliable D call. The CDR3 is 16 amino acids. Trimming left V 5 bases short and J 2 bases short, with 15 bases between. In nucleotides, the CDR3 is TGTGCCAGCAGTCTTGACTCGAGTTTAAACACCGGGGAGCTGTTTTTT. Amino acid sequence: CASSLDSSLNTGELFF.

This clonotype was recorded a few times. This chain uses TRBV4-1 with TRBJ2-1, with TRBD2 matching 8 bases. This CDR3 is 16 amino acids long. The germline gives CDR1 MGHRA, CDR2 YSYEKL. The V gene end was trimmed by 7 bases and the J gene end by 4 bases; junction bases not matched to a gene: 12. The CDR3 reads CASTTGGGLRYNEQFF. DNA of the CDR3: TGCGCCAGCACGACGGGGGGGGGCCTTAGGTACAATGAGCAGTTCTTC.

This clonotype was seen repeatedly, ten times or more. The V and J genes are TRBV12-5 and TRBJ2-1; maybe TRBD2 (6 bases). Trimming stripped 7 bases from V and 6 bases from J, with 19 bases between. This CDR3 spans 15 amino acids. CDR1 is LGHNT, CDR2 FRNRAP, per germline. CDR3 protein: CASALSGGATNEQFF. CDR3 nucleotide sequence: TGTGCTAGTGCCCTCTCCGGGGGTGCTACCAATGAGCAGTTCTTC.

The V call is TRBV7-2, the J call TRBJ1-5, with D unclear. V lost 1 base and J 3 bases, leaving 7 bases between the germline ends. This CDR3 contains 14 residues. CDR1 is SGHTA, CDR2 FQGNSA, per germline. The CDR3 region has the DNA TGTGCCAGCAGCTTAGTGGGGAACAATCAGCCCCAGCATTTT. It encodes CASSLVGNNQPQHF.

CDR3 coding DNA: TGTGCCACCGGGACTAGCGGGAGTTGGGTTTACAATGAGCAGTTCTTC. Translating it yields CATGTSGSWVYNEQFF. V gene TRBV19 combines with J gene TRBJ2-1; 14 bases agree with TRBD2. The trim removed 10 bases at V and 4 bases at J, leaving 9 bases unmatched. The CDR3 length is 16 residues. CDR1 and CDR2 (germline): LNHDA, SQIVND (reference sequence).

The chain combines TRBV7-2 with TRBJ2-7, with 13 bases identical to TRBD2. CDR1 SGHTA and CDR2 FQGNSA come from the germline V gene. The J segment lost 2 bases and the V segment lost 6 bases, leaving 7 bases of the junction unmatched. CDR3 length: 16 residues. CDR3 residues: CASRRGGLAGAYEQYF. As DNA, the CDR3 is TGTGCCAGCAGACGAGGAGGACTAGCGGGAGCCTACGAGCAGTACTTC.

Turning to this clonotype: This may arise from a read error, as a much more abundant clone is one base away. The chain uses TRBV5-1 and TRBJ2-1, with 9 bases aligning to TRBD1. The germline V gene encodes CDR1 SGHRS and CDR2 YFSETQ. The CDR3 runs 15 residues. The CDR3 DNA sequence: TGCGCCAGCAGCCCCGACAGGGGGACGCTCAATAAGCAGTTCTTC. Its protein product is CASSPDRGTLNKQFF.